Shown below are 2 T cell receptor beta chains from a single sample sequenced in a study of vaccination and CD4 T cells after COVID-19 (dated by TCRdb to the early 2020s). The protocol used for the library was PCR. TCRdb lists the instrument as Illumina iSeq 100. DNA from cultured CD4+ T cells underwent TCR sequencing with the Oncomine TCR Beta short-read assay at the Johns Hopkins FTIC core. TCRdb reworked the public reads: Q25 trimming with fastp, MiXCR clone assembly, productive beta chains retained. When rows share a CDR3 protein, they turn into one entry using the most common DNA and genes. The sample table lists about 17,000 distinct CDR3 sequences, approximately 50% of them with a count of one. The ten largest clones take up 20% to 25% of the sample. These receptors lack a known antigen. The meaning of the sample's time point label: late sampling 161 to 241 days after vaccination in three convalescent patients. The treatment or condition label on this specimen signifies: approximately nine-day PBMC culture with coronavirus spike peptide pools or control peptides (ViraFEST assay).

The sequenced sample was CD4+ T cells from blood, cultured in vitro, obtained about 7 months after SARS-CoV-2 vaccination. The receptors originated from a human donor who had recovered from COVID-19.

This clonotype has more than one count but fewer than ten. The V call is TRBV27, the J call TRBJ2-1; 7 bases align to TRBD2. Per germline, CDR1 MNHEY and CDR2 SMNVEV (reference sequence). The junction had 4 bases not matched to a gene; V was cut back by 1 base and J by 1 base. The CDR3 consists of 16 residues. The CDR3 protein is CASSLLSAGSYNEQFF. Written as DNA, the CDR3 is TGTGCCAGCAGTTTATTATCAGCGGGATCCTACAATGAGCAGTTCTTC.

This clonotype was counted a few times. The chain carries TRBV20-1 and TRBJ2-3; TRBD2 aligns across 9 bases. The CDR3 spans 13 residues. Germline CDR1 is DFQATT and CDR2 is SNEGSKA (reference sequence). Trimming removed 6 bases from V and 2 bases from J; junction bases left unmatched: 3. The CDR3 nucleotides read TGCAGTGCAACTAGCGGGTTCACAGATACGCAGTATTTT. This translates into CSATSGFTDTQYF.